Listed below are T cell receptor beta chains from one sample, sequenced in a study of T cell repertoires in aging, cancer and after chemotherapy. TCRdb processed the multiplex PCR reads anew with MiXCR; each CDR3 protein has one entry. The sample lists about 2,200 distinct CDR3 sequences; less than 35% were seen once. Sequencing used blood. The source of these receptors is a human donor with a solid tumor. Each CDR3 is given with its conserved first and last residue. A D gene is named only where the DNA matches it firmly. Only some rows state a clone size, as once, few, many or a class for expanded clones.

clone_size: NA
j_call: TRBJ1-4
d_call: NA
v_call: TRBV28
cdr3_nt: TGTGCCAGCAGTCCTCCCAGGGGAAAACTGTTTTTT
cdr3_aa: CASSPPRGKLFF

clone_size: few
j_call: TRBJ2-3
d_call: NA
v_call: TRBV7-3
cdr3_nt: TGTGCCAGCAGCTTTTTTACAGGCACAGATACGCAGTATTTT
cdr3_aa: CASSFFTGTDTQYF

clone_size: few
j_call: TRBJ2-3
d_call: NA
v_call: TRBV20-1
cdr3_nt: TGCAGTGCTCCGGGCCCCGCGGATACGCAGTATTTT
cdr3_aa: CSAPGPADTQYF

clone_size: few
j_call: TRBJ1-2
d_call: TRBD1
v_call: TRBV20-1
cdr3_nt: TGCAGTGCTAGTCGACAGGGCTACTATGGCTACACCTTC
cdr3_aa: CSASRQGYYGYTF

clone_size: NA
j_call: TRBJ2-5
d_call: TRBD2
v_call: TRBV6-5
cdr3_nt: TGTGCCAGCAGTTACTCTAGCGGGGGGGCGGGATCGCTGCACTTC
cdr3_aa: CASSYSSGGAGSLHF

clone_size: NA
j_call: TRBJ2-1
d_call: TRBD2
v_call: TRBV20-1
cdr3_nt: TGCAGTGCTAGAGACCGGACTAGCGGGATCTATGAGCAGTTCTTC
cdr3_aa: CSARDRTSGIYEQFF

clone_size: few
j_call: TRBJ2-6
d_call: NA
v_call: TRBV12-3/TRBV12-4
cdr3_nt: TGTGCCAGCACCAATGGGGCAGTTGGGGCCAACGTCCTGACTTTC
cdr3_aa: CASTNGAVGANVLTF

clone_size: few
j_call: TRBJ1-1
d_call: TRBD1
v_call: TRBV19
cdr3_nt: TGTGCCAGTAGTAGAACAGGGGCCAGGAACACTGAAGCTTTCTTT
cdr3_aa: CASSRTGARNTEAFF

clone_size: NA
j_call: TRBJ2-2
d_call: NA
v_call: TRBV7-3
cdr3_nt: TGTGCCAGCAGCCCACGGACAGCAATTAACACCGGGGAGCTGTTTTTT
cdr3_aa: CASSPRTAINTGELFF

clone_size: few
j_call: TRBJ1-2
d_call: NA
v_call: TRBV19
cdr3_nt: TGTGCCAGTAGTATTGAGCGGTTCGGTACGGAACACCGCTATGGCTACACCTTC
cdr3_aa: CASSIERFGTEHRYGYTF

clone_size: NA
j_call: TRBJ1-5
d_call: NA
v_call: TRBV7-9
cdr3_nt: TGTGCCAGCAGCCCCGGGGGGAGCTACAATCAGCCCCAGCATTTT
cdr3_aa: CASSPGGSYNQPQHF

clone_size: NA
j_call: TRBJ2-7
d_call: NA
v_call: TRBV5-4
cdr3_nt: TGTGCCAGCAGCCCGGGACCCGGGACATCCTACGAGCAGTACTTC
cdr3_aa: CASSPGPGTSYEQYF

clone_size: NA
j_call: TRBJ1-5
d_call: TRBD1
v_call: TRBV5-8
cdr3_nt: TGTGCCAGCAGCCCGGGACAGGCCAGCAATCAGCCCCAGCATTTT
cdr3_aa: CASSPGQASNQPQHF

clone_size: few
j_call: TRBJ2-5
d_call: NA
v_call: TRBV4-3
cdr3_nt: TGCGCCAGCAGCCAAGAATGGGGGGCAGCAGAGACCCAGTACTTC
cdr3_aa: CASSQEWGAAETQYF

clone_size: once
j_call: TRBJ2-5
d_call: TRBD2
v_call: TRBV9
cdr3_nt: TGTGCCAGCAGCGTAAACCTAGCGGCTTTCCAAGAGACCCAGTACTTC
cdr3_aa: CASSVNLAAFQETQYF

clone_size: few
j_call: TRBJ2-2
d_call: TRBD1
v_call: TRBV6-4
cdr3_nt: TGTGCCAGCAGAGAACAGGGGACCACCGGGGAGCTGTTTTTT
cdr3_aa: CASREQGTTGELFF

clone_size: NA
j_call: TRBJ1-4
d_call: TRBD1
v_call: TRBV14
cdr3_nt: TGTGCCAGCAGCCACAAACCGACGGGACAGGGGAATGAAAAACTGTTTTTT
cdr3_aa: CASSHKPTGQGNEKLFF

clone_size: few
j_call: TRBJ1-2
d_call: NA
v_call: TRBV19
cdr3_nt: TGTGCCAGTAGTATAGCCCAGGGTTTGGGCTATGGCTACACCTTC
cdr3_aa: CASSIAQGLGYGYTF

clone_size: once
j_call: TRBJ1-6
d_call: TRBD1
v_call: TRBV6-5
cdr3_nt: TGTGCCAGCAGTCGCGCGGGACAGGCGACGGCACCCCTCCACTTT
cdr3_aa: CASSRAGQATAPLHF

clone_size: NA
j_call: TRBJ2-7
d_call: NA
v_call: TRBV9
cdr3_nt: TGTGCCAGCAGCGTAGGACAGCCCTACGAGCAGTACTTC
cdr3_aa: CASSVGQPYEQYF

clone_size: NA
j_call: TRBJ2-1
d_call: NA
v_call: TRBV5-1
cdr3_nt: TGCGCCAGCAGCCTTGGGACTGGTCTTTACAATGAGCAGTTCTTC
cdr3_aa: CASSLGTGLYNEQFF

clone_size: medium-sized
j_call: TRBJ2-3
d_call: NA
v_call: TRBV6-2/TRBV6-3
cdr3_nt: TGTGCCAGCAGTTACTTGGGACACACGATATCTAGCACAGATACGCAGTATTTT
cdr3_aa: CASSYLGHTISSTDTQYF

clone_size: NA
j_call: TRBJ2-6
d_call: NA
v_call: TRBV4-3
cdr3_nt: TGCGCCAGCAGCCAAGATACGGGAACTGGGGCCAACGTCCTGACTTTC
cdr3_aa: CASSQDTGTGANVLTF

clone_size: medium-sized
j_call: TRBJ1-2
d_call: TRBD1
v_call: TRBV5-4
cdr3_nt: TGTGCCAGCAGCTCATCGGGACAGAACTATGGCTACACCTTC
cdr3_aa: CASSSSGQNYGYTF

clone_size: medium-sized
j_call: TRBJ2-5
d_call: TRBD2
v_call: TRBV6-1
cdr3_nt: TGTGCCAGCAGTGAAGGCCGACTAGCGGGGGGAGAGACCCAGTACTTC
cdr3_aa: CASSEGRLAGGETQYF

clone_size: NA
j_call: TRBJ2-7
d_call: NA
v_call: TRBV29-1
cdr3_nt: TGCAGCAGCCGGGGCCTCTACGAGCAGTACTTC
cdr3_aa: CSSRGLYEQYF

clone_size: medium-sized
j_call: TRBJ2-1
d_call: TRBD2
v_call: TRBV5-6
cdr3_nt: TGTGCCAGCAGCGGCCCTGAGCGGGGGGTGATTTACAATGAGCAGTTCTTC
cdr3_aa: CASSGPERGVIYNEQFF

clone_size: NA
j_call: TRBJ2-5
d_call: NA
v_call: TRBV20-1
cdr3_nt: TGCAGTGCTAGAGATTCCCCCGGGGGCGGACAAGAGACCCAGTACTTC
cdr3_aa: CSARDSPGGGQETQYF

clone_size: NA
j_call: TRBJ1-1
d_call: NA
v_call: TRBV7-9
cdr3_nt: TGTGCCAGCAGCTTAGTGAAGGAGAACACTGAAGCTTTCTTT
cdr3_aa: CASSLVKENTEAFF

clone_size: few
j_call: TRBJ2-5
d_call: NA
v_call: TRBV19
cdr3_nt: TGTGCCAGTAGCATAACGATAGAAGAGACCCAGTACTTC
cdr3_aa: CASSITIEETQYF

clone_size: NA
j_call: TRBJ2-5
d_call: TRBD1
v_call: TRBV7-2
cdr3_nt: TGTGCCAGCAGCTTCCCGGGACAGGGCCAAGAGACCCAGTACTTC
cdr3_aa: CASSFPGQGQETQYF

clone_size: few
j_call: TRBJ1-1
d_call: NA
v_call: TRBV19
cdr3_nt: TGTGCCAGTATCGGGGGGCGCGAGGGAGTTCGGGCTTTCTTT
cdr3_aa: CASIGGREGVRAFF

clone_size: NA
j_call: TRBJ1-2
d_call: TRBD1
v_call: TRBV19
cdr3_nt: TGTGCCAGTAGTAGCCGGGACAGGGTAGCGGGCGGCTACACCTTC
cdr3_aa: CASSSRDRVAGGYTF

clone_size: NA
j_call: TRBJ1-2
d_call: NA
v_call: TRBV20-1
cdr3_nt: TGCAGTGCTAGAGATCATCCCGAGGGGGTAGGTGGCTACACCTTC
cdr3_aa: CSARDHPEGVGGYTF

clone_size: NA
j_call: TRBJ2-7
d_call: NA
v_call: TRBV4-3
cdr3_nt: TGCGCCAGCAGCCAACTTTTGGACAGTCAGGAGCAGTACTTC
cdr3_aa: CASSQLLDSQEQYF

clone_size: NA
j_call: TRBJ2-5
d_call: NA
v_call: TRBV19
cdr3_nt: TGTGCCAGTAGTATAGATCACGCCCAAGAGACCCAGTACTTC
cdr3_aa: CASSIDHAQETQYF

clone_size: NA
j_call: TRBJ1-6
d_call: NA
v_call: TRBV4-3
cdr3_nt: TGCGCCAGCAGCCAAGACGGGGACGGGGGGGGTTCACCCCTCCACTTT
cdr3_aa: CASSQDGDGGGSPLHF

clone_size: few
j_call: TRBJ1-1
d_call: NA
v_call: TRBV20-1
cdr3_nt: TGCAGTGCTAGAGAGCCGGGACAGAACACTGAAGCTTTCTTT
cdr3_aa: CSAREPGQNTEAFF

clone_size: NA
j_call: TRBJ1-2
d_call: TRBD1
v_call: TRBV5-4
cdr3_nt: TGTGCCAGCAACCCACACAGGGGGAGGGATAACTACACCTTC
cdr3_aa: CASNPHRGRDNYTF

clone_size: NA
j_call: TRBJ1-1
d_call: NA
v_call: TRBV20-1
cdr3_nt: TGCAGTGCTAGAGATGGGGACACTGAAGCTTTCTTT
cdr3_aa: CSARDGDTEAFF

clone_size: NA
j_call: TRBJ2-1
d_call: TRBD2
v_call: TRBV7-2
cdr3_nt: TGTGCCAGCAGCTTAGATCGGAGCGGGAGCTTTCAGTTCTTC
cdr3_aa: CASSLDRSGSFQFF

clone_size: NA
j_call: TRBJ1-4
d_call: NA
v_call: TRBV12-3/TRBV12-4
cdr3_nt: TGTGCCAGCACCCCCGGACATAATGAAAAACTGTTTTTT
cdr3_aa: CASTPGHNEKLFF

clone_size: medium-sized
j_call: TRBJ1-1
d_call: TRBD1
v_call: TRBV30
cdr3_nt: TGTGCCTGGAGTGACCTTGGACAGGGCCGACCCGAAGTTCAGGCTTTCTTT
cdr3_aa: CAWSDLGQGRPEVQAFF

clone_size: few
j_call: TRBJ2-5
d_call: TRBD1
v_call: TRBV7-9
cdr3_nt: TGTGCCAGCAGCCCCCGCGGGACAGGGAGGGAGACCCAGTACTTC
cdr3_aa: CASSPRGTGRETQYF

clone_size: NA
j_call: TRBJ1-2
d_call: NA
v_call: TRBV5-6
cdr3_nt: TGCGCCAGCAGCTGGGACACCTATGGCTACACCTTC
cdr3_aa: CASSWDTYGYTF

clone_size: NA
j_call: TRBJ1-4
d_call: NA
v_call: TRBV27
cdr3_nt: TGTGCCAGCAGTCCCCAGACACTAACTAATGAAAAACTATTTTTT
cdr3_aa: CASSPQTLTNEKLFF

clone_size: NA
j_call: TRBJ1-1
d_call: NA
v_call: TRBV15
cdr3_nt: TGTGCCACCAGCAGAGATGCGGGAGGAGGGGGATTCATGAACACTGAAGCTTTCTTT
cdr3_aa: CATSRDAGGGGFMNTEAFF

clone_size: few
j_call: TRBJ1-2
d_call: NA
v_call: TRBV10-3
cdr3_nt: TGTGCCATCAGTGAGTCAGGCCGGGGGCAGAACTATGGCTACACCTTC
cdr3_aa: CAISESGRGQNYGYTF

clone_size: medium-sized
j_call: TRBJ1-5
d_call: NA
v_call: TRBV6-2/TRBV6-3
cdr3_nt: TGTGCCAGCAGTTACGGGACGGGGCCCCAGCATTTT
cdr3_aa: CASSYGTGPQHF

clone_size: medium-sized
j_call: TRBJ2-5
d_call: NA
v_call: TRBV15
cdr3_nt: TGTGCCACCAGCAGACTAATTGACAGCCAAGAGACCCAGTACTTC
cdr3_aa: CATSRLIDSQETQYF

clone_size: NA
j_call: TRBJ1-1
d_call: NA
v_call: TRBV6-5
cdr3_nt: TGTGCCAGCAGTTACGCCGGCCGGAACACTGAAGCTTTCTTT
cdr3_aa: CASSYAGRNTEAFF

clone_size: large
j_call: TRBJ2-2
d_call: TRBD2
v_call: TRBV30
cdr3_nt: TGTGCCTGTAGCGGGGCGGTTAACACCGGGGAGCTGTTTTTT
cdr3_aa: CACSGAVNTGELFF

clone_size: NA
j_call: TRBJ1-1
d_call: NA
v_call: TRBV11-2
cdr3_nt: TGTGCCAGCAGCTTAGATCGAGGGGTTGAAGCTTTCTTT
cdr3_aa: CASSLDRGVEAFF

clone_size: NA
j_call: TRBJ2-7
d_call: NA
v_call: TRBV11-3
cdr3_nt: TGTGCCAGCAGCCGAGGAAACAGCCCATACGAGCAGTACTTC
cdr3_aa: CASSRGNSPYEQYF